The clone carrying this TCR beta chain was seen repeatedly, ten times or more. The antigen is unknown. This sample is drawn from a study of post-analysis software for immune sequencing data. Study context: Relapsing-remitting, secondary progressive and progressive-relapsing forms of multiple sclerosis all featured among disease courses. Study-wide findings and caveats: Five or six TRBV segments were more frequent in patients than controls; TRBV5-6, TRBV5-1 and TRBV20-1 belonged to this group.

The authors incorporated unique molecular identifiers into the TCR beta cDNA libraries. There were 1 to 10 million T cells, and 510,000 or so cDNA molecules came from them. TCRdb recomputed calls from the PCR reads with MiXCR, one row per CDR3 protein. The sample comprises hundreds of thousands of distinct CDR3 sequences, less than 40% of which are singletons, and roughly 13% rests with the top ten. V lost 6 bases to trimming and J lost 0 bases; unmatched junction nucleotides: 10. CDR3 size: 16 residues. Germline V gene sequence: CDR1 SQVTM, CDR2 ANQGSEA. The source material was blood. The receptor's source is a girl aged 5-17 years with multiple sclerosis. The V gene is TRBV29-1, the J gene TRBJ2-1, with 8 positions matching TRBD2. The CDR3 loop is CSVGGAKTYSYNEQFF. DNA for the CDR3: TGCAGCGTCGGGGGGGCTAAAACTTACTCCTACAATGAGCAGTTCTTC.